The present TCR beta chain was sequenced within a study of early T cells in non-severe SARS-CoV-2 infection. The CDR3 has 13 residues. From germline, CDR1 is KGHSH and CDR2 LQKENI. Trimming took 5 bases from V and 6 from J; bases not matched to a gene: 4. Each CDR3 protein is one row after TCRdb ran MiXCR on the 5' RACE reads. The data show about 60,000 distinct CDR3 sequences, over 9% seen once. The source was whole blood, collected at baseline. This clonotype was obtained from an adult who was a healthcare worker with PCR-confirmed SARS-CoV-2 infection or an uninfected control (not recorded which). The rearrangement uses TRBV18 and TRBJ1-5, with 7 bases matching TRBD1. This CDR3 is CASSSDRPQPQHF. CDR3 bases: TGTGCCAGCTCATCGGACAGGCCTCAGCCCCAGCATTTT.